Following are 11 T cell receptor beta chains from one sample sequenced in a study of cytomegalovirus exposure and HLA in healthy donors. The PCR was carried out with 60 Vbeta primers and 13 Jbeta primers. Assay: immunoSEQ multiplex PCR; the TCRdb copy retains only in-frame clones and omits some. Here the sample spans some 240,000 clones, around 90% being singletons. Sequences were obtained from PBMCs. The receptors come from a girl aged 2 to 10 in good health and CMV-seronegative.

The V call is TRBV20-1, the J call TRBJ2-1, with D possibly matching TRBD2 (6 bases). Looked up from germline, CDR1 is DFQATT and CDR2 is SNEGSKA (reference sequence). The CDR3 sequence is 11 residues long. V shed 6 bases and J shed 12 bases, with 15 bases lying between them. CDR3 residues: CSAPWASVQFF. DNA of the CDR3: TGCAGTGCACCTTGGGCTAGCGTGCAGTTCTTC.

The V gene is TRBV19, the J gene TRBJ1-6; possible D gene TRBD1, 6 bases. Germline V gene lookup returns CDR1 LNHDA and CDR2 SQIVND (reference sequence). CDR3 length equals 15 residues. V lost 3 bases, J lost 3 bases, and 9 bases lay in between. In DNA form, the CDR3 reads TGTGCCAGTAGTATTGACAGGTTCTATAATTCACCCCTCCACTTT. It codes for CASSIDRFYNSPLHF.

This chain joins TRBV5-6 and TRBJ1-5; 7 bases line up with TRBD1. CDR3 length equals 14 residues. CDR1 and CDR2 (germline): SGHDT, YYEEEE. Trimming took 0 bases from V and 7 from J; bases not matched to a gene: 4. CDR3 nucleotides: TGTGCCAGCAGCTTGGCAGGGGGTCGGCAGCCCCAGCATTTT. Protein product: CASSLAGGRQPQHF.

The chain employs TRBV5-1 and TRBJ2-3; 12 nucleotides line up with TRBD2. CDR1 is SGHRS and CDR2 is YFSETQ in the germline V gene. V gave up 4 bases and J gave up 0 bases; unmatched junction bases: 15. The CDR3 length is 20 residues. The DNA of the CDR3 is TGCGCCAGCAGCAGTACCAGGGTGACTAGCGGGGGCCTTAGCACAGATACGCAGTATTTT. Translating gives CASSSTRVTSGGLSTDTQYF.

CDR3 DNA sequence: TGCGCCACCAACGACAGGGCTAAAGGCGGAACTAATGAAAAACTGTTTTTT. It encodes CATNDRAKGGTNEKLFF. This sequence joins TRBV4-1 and TRBJ1-4; 7 positions match TRBD1. Trimming took 10 bases from V and 1 from J; bases not matched to a gene: 15. The germline V gene encodes CDR1 MGHRA and CDR2 YSYEKL. This CDR3 is 17 amino acids long.

V gene TRBV28 combines with J gene TRBJ2-1, with TRBD2 identical over 9 bases. Germline CDR1 is MDHEN and CDR2 is SYDVKM. The trim removed 7 bases at V and 5 bases at J, leaving 12 bases unmatched. The CDR3 runs 16 residues. The CDR3 region is CASTLLSGSGDNEQFF. The CDR3 DNA reads as TGTGCCAGCACCCTCCTTAGCGGGAGCGGGGACAATGAGCAGTTCTTC.

The rearrangement joins TRBV2 to TRBJ1-2; D is undetermined. V lost 10 bases and J 4 bases, leaving 13 bases between the germline ends. The CDR3 is 12 residues long. CDR1 and CDR2 from the germline V gene are SNHLY and FYNNEI. The CDR3 is CATFIVPYGYTF. In DNA form, the CDR3 reads TGTGCCACCTTTATCGTTCCCTATGGCTACACCTTC. Full variable domain (remainder filled in from reference TRBV2 and TRBJ1-2): EPEVTQTPSHQVTQMGQEVILRCVPISNHLYFYWYRQILGQKVEFLVSFYNNEISEKSEIFDDQFSVERPDGSNFTLKIRSTKLEDSAMYFCATFIVPYGYTFGSGTRLTVV.

V is TRBV2 and J is TRBJ1-5, with a tentative D call TRBD1 (5 bases). Between the trimmed V and J ends, which lost 8 bases and 4 bases, there was a span of 9 bases. This CDR3 spans 12 amino acids. Germline CDR1 is SNHLY and CDR2 is FYNNEI. Here the CDR3 DNA reads TGTGCCAGCGGGGGGAATAATCAGCCCCAGCATTTT. This translates into CASGGNNQPQHF.

The genes are TRBV4-1 and TRBJ2-3; 7 nucleotides agree with TRBD2. Germline V gives CDR1 MGHRA, CDR2 YSYEKL. With V trimmed by 1 base and J by 0 bases, 7 bases remained unmatched. There are 17 residues in the CDR3. The CDR3 loop reads CASSQAFSGSSTDTQYF. The CDR3 DNA sequence: TGCGCCAGCAGCCAAGCCTTTAGCGGGTCTAGCACAGATACGCAGTATTTT.

This chain uses TRBV4-1 with TRBJ2-3, with D possibly TRBD2 on 5 matching bases. Trimming removed 0 bases from V and 0 bases from J, with 16 bases in between. The CDR3 spans 18 residues. Germline V CDR1 and CDR2: MGHRA, YSYEKL. This CDR3 is CASSQDSSAAVSTDTQYF. Here the CDR3 DNA reads TGCGCCAGCAGCCAAGATTCGTCTGCAGCGGTTAGCACAGATACGCAGTATTTT.

The chain recombines TRBV7-8 with TRBJ1-5, with unresolved D. The CDR3 totals 17 residues. Germline V gene lookup returns CDR1 SGHVS and CDR2 FQNEAQ. Trimming removed 0 bases at V and 0 bases at J, with 12 bases between. CDR3 region: CASSLAGQRYSNQPQHF. The CDR3 nucleotides are TGTGCCAGCAGCTTAGCAGGGCAGCGGTATAGCAATCAGCCCCAGCATTTT.